Below, 24 T cell receptor beta chains from the same sample are listed, as sequenced in a study of tissue T cells after allogeneic stem cell transplantation. Libraries were prepared by immunoSEQ multiplex PCR; TCRdb keeps only in-frame clonotypes and omits some of them. The repertoire holds 45,000 to 50,000 clones, with roughly 75% as singletons. Source material: sorted cells pooled from one or two spleens. Receptor source: a pool of C57BL/6 mice in good health.

About this clone: These gene names are mouse names. The observed sequence ends 1 residue before the CDR3 terminus, with the missing tail filled in from the germline J gene. J is TRBJ1-6 and V is TRBV1, with D perhaps matching TRBD1 (5 bases). TRBJ1-6 is recorded as an ORF, its role being uncertain. The V gene's germline CDR1 is NSQYPW and CDR2 LRSPGD (reference sequence). The CDR3 is 15 residues long. V shed 0 bases and J shed 7 bases, with 10 bases lying between them. CDR3 bases read: TGCACCTGCAGTGCAGATACGGCAGGGAATTCGCCCCTCTAC. This sequence encodes CTCSADTAGNSPLY. The entire CDR3 protein reads CTCSADTAGNSPLYF.

Notes on this clone: Gene names denote mouse genes. From the germline J gene comes the end of the CDR3, since the read stops 1 residue before it. This rearrangement joins TRBV13-3 to TRBJ1-1; 12 bases are a match to TRBD1. The CDR3 consists of 15 residues. Germline V CDR1 and CDR2: NNHDY, SYVADS. Losses at the gene ends were 1 base for V and 4 bases for J; bases not matched to a gene: 2. CDR3 amino acids: CASSDWDRGRTEVFF. The DNA read from the CDR3 is TGTGCCAGCAGTGATTGGGACAGGGGGCGCACAGAAGTCTTC.

As concerns this clone: Gene labels here are mouse ones. The read ends 1 residue before the CDR3 terminus; that terminus is restored from the germline J gene. The chain recombines TRBV19 with TRBJ2-4; possibly TRBD1 for D (5 bases). This CDR3 comprises 14 residues. Germline lookup yields CDR1 FNHDT and CDR2 SITEND (reference sequence). Trimming left V 4 bases short and J 0 bases short, with 9 bases between. The CDR3 here is CASSPRESQNTLYF. The DNA read from the CDR3 is TGTGCCAGCAGTCCCAGGGAGAGTCAAAACACCTTGTAC.

Details on this clone: Mouse names are used for the genes. The CDR3 end is not reached by the read, which stops 1 residue before it; the germline J gene fills it in. This sequence joins TRBV3 and TRBJ2-1, with D perhaps TRBD2 (6 bases). Per the germline V gene, CDR1 is SNHLY and CDR2 is FYNGKV (reference sequence). V gave up 5 bases and J gave up 4 bases, with 9 bases separating them. CDR3 length equals 13 residues. CDR3 bases read: TGTGCCAGCAGCCCCGGGACTTATGCTGAGCAGTTC. Translation gives CASSPGTYAEQF. The whole CDR3 sequence reads CASSPGTYAEQFF.

With respect to this clone: Any gene name here is a mouse gene name. The read stops 1 residue short of the end of the CDR3; the missing end is completed from the germline J gene. The sample has other DNA sequences that encode this CDR3 too. The chain couples TRBV16 to TRBJ2-5; 11 nucleotides align to TRBD2. There are 14 residues in the CDR3. The germline gives CDR1 SGHSA, CDR2 FRNQAP. J lost 3 bases, V lost 6 bases, and 2 bases had no gene match. The part of the CDR3 DNA that was read is TGTGCAAGCAGAGACTGGGGGGGGCAAGACACCCAGTAC. As protein: CASRDWGGQDTQY. In full, the CDR3 is CASRDWGGQDTQYF.

In regard to this clone: All gene names here are mouse names. The observed sequence ends 1 residue before the CDR3 terminus, with the missing tail filled in from the germline J gene. The chain couples TRBV31 to TRBJ2-1; unclear D gene. The CDR3 is 13 amino acids. V was clipped by 0 bases and J by 2 bases, with 5 bases between them. Germline CDR1 is GKSSPN and CDR2 is SITVG. The CDR3 DNA, read in part, is TGTGCCTGGAGTCTGGGGTACTATGCTGAGCAGTTC. It encodes CAWSLGYYAEQF. The whole CDR3 sequence reads CAWSLGYYAEQFF. Using reference TRBV31 and TRBJ2-1 for the parts outside the CDR3, the full variable domain is AQTIHQWPVAEIKAVGSPLSLGCTIKGKSSPNLYWYWQATGGTLQQLFYSITVGQVESVVQLNLSASRPKDDQFILSTEKLLLSHSGFYLCAWSLGYYAEQFFGPGTRLTVL.

Points on this clone: Gene names are mouse gene names. The CDR3 end lies 1 residue beyond the end of the read and is filled in from the germline J gene. The chain joins TRBV14 to TRBJ1-2; D is unclear. The CDR3 length is 14 residues. Trimming cost V 1 base and J 0 bases, with 7 bases left between them. Germline lookup yields CDR1 SGHDT and CDR2 FRDEAV. The CDR3 bases that were read are TGTGCCAGCAGTTTCGGTAGGGCAAACTCCGACTACACC. The encoded protein is CASSFGRANSDYT. The CDR3 in full is CASSFGRANSDYTF.

Notes on this clone: These gene names are mouse names. The read terminates 1 residue before the CDR3 end, so the remaining end is supplied by the germline J gene. This chain uses TRBV19 with TRBJ2-7; TRBD1 matches 9 bases. V shed 4 bases, J shed 0 bases, and the junction held 2 bases outside the gene matches. Germline CDR1 FNHDT, CDR2 SITEND (reference sequence). The CDR3 is made up of 14 amino acids. CDR3 DNA, as far as it was read: TGTGCCAGCAGTCAGGGACAGGGCTCCTATGAACAGTAC. It yields the protein CASSQGQGSYEQY. The entire CDR3 sequence reads CASSQGQGSYEQYF.

Worth noting for this clone: Gene and germline names: mouse. The sequenced fragment ends 1 residue before the CDR3 boundary, so the rest is inferred from the germline J gene. The V call is TRBV13-3, the J call TRBJ2-7; the match to TRBD2 covers 10 bases. Germline V gene data show CDR1 as NNHDY and CDR2 as SYVADS. CDR3 length: 14 residues. V trimming: 2 bases; J trimming: 3 bases; junction bases outside the gene matches: 2. CDR3: CASSERTGGYEQYF. Partial CDR3 DNA: TGTGCCAGCAGTGAAAGGACTGGGGGCTATGAACAGTAC.

A remark on this clone: Each gene name is a mouse one. The sequenced part of the CDR3 DNA is TGTGCCAGCTCTCCGACAGGTGCAGAAACGCTGTAT. This translates into CASSPTGAETLY. The CDR3 reads in full as CASSPTGAETLYF. The chain couples TRBV12-2 to TRBJ2-3; weak D call: TRBD1 (5 bases). The read finishes 1 residue shy of the CDR3 end, and the germline J gene is used to complete it. The V gene's germline CDR1 is SGHLS and CDR2 HYDKME. V lost 2 bases and J 1 base, leaving 6 bases between the germline ends. The CDR3 covers 13 residues.

In its sample, this clone was seen once. Gene names follow the mouse nomenclature. The CDR3 is cut off 1 residue early in the read; its end comes from the germline J gene. V and J are TRBV12-1 and TRBJ1-1; 9 bases line up with TRBD1. CDR1 is SGHSN and CDR2 is HYEKVE in the germline V gene. V shed 0 bases, J shed 0 bases, and the junction held 1 base outside the gene matches. The CDR3 has 15 amino acids. This CDR3 is CASSLRDRENTEVFF. Partial CDR3 DNA: TGTGCCAGCTCTCTCAGGGACAGGGAGAACACAGAAGTCTTC.

This clone has just a few counts. The gene symbols are mouse symbols. The read ends 1 residue early relative to the CDR3; the germline J gene fills the gap. Other DNA variants within this sample encode the same CDR3. The chain links TRBV1 to TRBJ1-4, with D possibly being TRBD1 (6 bases). The germline gives CDR1 NSQYPW, CDR2 LRSPGD (reference sequence). Trimming stripped 1 base from V and 3 bases from J, with 6 bases between. The CDR3 covers 14 residues. The CDR3 loop reads CTCSAGTANERLFF. The part of the CDR3 DNA that was read is TGCACCTGCAGTGCAGGGACAGCCAACGAAAGATTATTT.

Comments on this clone: The gene names given are mouse names. The read halts 1 residue ahead of the CDR3 end, with the missing end drawn from the germline J gene. The rearrangement joins TRBV13-2 to TRBJ2-2; 12 bases fit TRBD2. The V gene's germline CDR1 is NNHNN and CDR2 SYGAGS (reference sequence). Trimming took 6 bases from V and 2 from J; bases not matched to a gene: 5. The CDR3 is 16 residues long. The CDR3 reads CASADWGGENTGQLYF. The part of the CDR3 DNA that was read is TGTGCCAGCGCCGACTGGGGGGGCGAGAACACCGGGCAGCTCTAC.

A remark on this clone: Mouse gene names and germline throughout. The read stops 1 residue short of the end of the CDR3; the missing end is completed from the germline J gene. The chain carries TRBV31 and TRBJ2-7, with D perhaps TRBD1 or TRBD2 (5 bases each). This CDR3 contains 12 residues. V was cut by 0 bases and J by 4 bases, with 7 bases left in between. Germline lookup yields CDR1 GKSSPN and CDR2 SITVG. The CDR3 DNA, read in part, is TGTGCCTGGAGTCTGGGGCCATATGAACAGTAC. Amino acids: CAWSLGPYEQY. The full CDR3 reads CAWSLGPYEQYF.

In regard to this clone: Gene names and germline refer to mouse. With the read ending 1 residue before the CDR3 end, the germline J gene is used to fill in that end. The same CDR3 is also encoded by other DNA sequences in this sample. The J gene is TRBJ2-3, the V gene TRBV13-3; 7 positions agree with TRBD2. V shed 2 bases and J 2 bases; nucleotides not matched to a gene: 2. This CDR3 contains 14 residues. Germline V gives CDR1 NNHDY, CDR2 SYVADS. The CDR3 DNA, read in part, is TGTGCCAGCAGTGAGGGGGGGATTGCAGAAACGCTGTAT. Amino acid sequence: CASSEGGIAETLY. The CDR3, in full, reads CASSEGGIAETLYF.

This clone has a single count. Mouse gene names and germline throughout. Coverage ceases 1 residue before the CDR3 finishes, and the germline J gene fills in the end. The chain is built from TRBV16 and TRBJ1-1; D ambiguous. This CDR3 is built from 13 residues. The V gene lost 0 bases and the J gene lost 5 bases, with 7 bases spanning the gap. Germline values: CDR1 SGHSA, CDR2 FRNQAP. CDR3: CASSLDMGTEVFF. The CDR3 DNA, read in part, is TGTGCAAGCAGCTTAGATATGGGGACAGAAGTCTTC.

This clone appeared a few times. Gene names are mouse gene names. The read ends 1 residue early relative to the CDR3; the germline J gene fills the gap. V gene TRBV13-1 combines with J gene TRBJ2-7; 7 bases align to TRBD1. The V gene's germline CDR1 is NSHNY and CDR2 SYGAGN. CDR3 length: 16 residues. V was clipped by 0 bases and J by 0 bases; unmatched bases: 6. The part of the CDR3 DNA that was read is TGTGCCAGCAGTGATGCCCGCCAGGGGGACTCCTATGAACAGTAC. Translation gives CASSDARQGDSYEQY. The complete CDR3 sequence is CASSDARQGDSYEQYF.

Details on this clone: Gene names are mouse gene names. Other DNA sequences in the sample encode the same CDR3. The sequenced CDR3 bases are TGTGCCAGCAGTATCGGGACATATGAACAGTAC. Its translation: CASSIGTYEQY. In full, the CDR3 reads CASSIGTYEQYF. The V gene is TRBV19, the J gene TRBJ2-7; tentative D call: TRBD1 (6 bases). The read ends 1 residue shy of where the CDR3 ends; the end is completed using the germline J gene. The germline CDR1 and CDR2 sequences are FNHDT and SITEND (reference sequence). The CDR3 runs to 12 residues. The V end was cut by 2 bases, the J end by 4 bases, with 7 bases between.

Regarding this clone: All gene names here are mouse names. Read data end 1 residue before the CDR3 end; the end is taken from the germline J gene. The chain is built from TRBV3 and TRBJ1-2; D call uncertain. V lost 2 bases and J lost 0, with 4 bases in between. CDR3 length: 13 residues. Germline V gene data show CDR1 as SNHLY and CDR2 as FYNGKV (reference sequence). The sequenced CDR3 bases are TGTGCCAGCAGCTTAAGACCAAACTCCGACTACACC. This sequence encodes CASSLRPNSDYT. The entire CDR3 is CASSLRPNSDYTF.

There are a few counts of this clone. Gene and germline names: mouse. The read ends 1 residue early relative to the CDR3; the germline J gene fills the gap. The genes are TRBV2 and TRBJ1-5; D gene unclear. The germline V and J ends were trimmed by 3 bases and 4 bases, with 1 base remaining between them. Germline CDR1 reads LGHNA; CDR2 reads YSYQKL. The CDR3 covers 11 residues. CDR3 sequence: CASSQNQAPLF. Partial CDR3 DNA: TGTGCCAGCAGCCAGAACCAGGCTCCGCTT.

In the case of this clone: The genes and germline here are from mouse. The read falls 1 residue short of the CDR3 end, and the missing part is taken from the germline J gene. The V and J genes are TRBV3 and TRBJ2-2; TRBD2 aligns across 8 bases. Trimming took 3 bases from V and 3 from J; bases not matched to a gene: 3. CDR3 length: 15 residues. Germline V gives CDR1 SNHLY, CDR2 FYNGKV (reference sequence). The sequenced CDR3 bases are TGTGCCAGCAGCTTCTCCTGGGGGGACACCGGGCAGCTCTAC. Its protein product is CASSFSWGDTGQLY. The entire CDR3 is CASSFSWGDTGQLYF.

The sample holds a few counts of this clone. The genes and germline here are from mouse. The read falls 1 residue short of the CDR3 end, and the missing part is taken from the germline J gene. V is TRBV3 and J is TRBJ2-7; D is possibly TRBD1 (5 bases). The CDR3 spans 13 residues. Looked up from germline, CDR1 is SNHLY and CDR2 is FYNGKV (reference sequence). V was cut by 1 base and J by 6 bases, with 10 bases left in between. The CDR3 here is CASSLEWRGEQYF. The DNA read from the CDR3 is TGTGCCAGCAGCTTAGAATGGAGGGGTGAACAGTAC.

Turning to this clone: Here the gene names and germline are mouse. The CDR3 end lies 1 residue beyond the end of the read and is filled in from the germline J gene. The V and J genes are TRBV17 and TRBJ1-4, with D uncertain. V was cut by 2 bases and J by 3 bases, with 13 bases left in between. CDR3 length: 16 residues. Per germline, CDR1 MNHDT and CDR2 YYDKIL. CDR3 residues: CASSRPGFPPNERLFF. Incomplete CDR3 DNA: TGTGCTAGCAGTAGACCAGGATTCCCCCCCAACGAAAGATTATTT.

With respect to this clone: Its ends do not fully match the called genes, so a read error is possible. Germline and genes: mouse. The CDR3 end lies 1 residue beyond the end of the read and is filled in from the germline J gene. Other DNA sequences in the sample encode the same CDR3. The chain employs TRBV19 and TRBJ2-7; TRBD2 matches 11 bases. The CDR3 loop spans 14 amino acids. CDR1 is FNHDT and CDR2 is SITEND in the germline V gene (reference sequence). CDR3 protein: CASSDWGASYEQYF. The sequenced part of the CDR3 DNA is TGCGCCAGCTCGGACTGGGGGGCCTCCTATGAACAGTAC.